Following are 20 T cell receptor beta chains from one sample sequenced in a study of blood T cell repertoires in COVID-19 (dated by TCRdb to 2018 to 2020). Libraries were constructed by the immunoSEQ multiplex PCR assay. TCRdb took over this immuneACCESS table, retaining in-frame rearrangements with V and J assigned. Such tables are incomplete; in checked studies, under half of the missing clones stem from an unresolved V gene, and the remainder is unexplained. This sample comprises around 160,000 clones, 84% of them detected only once. Clones ranked in the top ten supply around two fifths of the sample. Sequencing used peripheral blood. The receptors shown here come from a human donor in a cohort sampled during active COVID-19.

This chain connects TRBV28 to TRBJ1-2; tentatively, D is TRBD1 (5 bases). This CDR3 is 13 amino acids long. V dropped 5 bases and J dropped 8 bases, with 15 bases sitting between them. Germline assignment: CDR1 MDHEN and CDR2 SYDVKM. CDR3 sequence: CASSTDGHRGYTF. As DNA, the CDR3 is TGTGCCAGCAGTACCGACGGACATCGGGGCTACACCTTC.

This clone turned up a few times. The genes are TRBV6-5 and TRBJ1-1; no reliable D call. Deletions cut 6 bases from V and 1 base from J, with 9 bases between. The germline V gene has CDR1 MNHEY and CDR2 SVGAGI. The CDR3 is 13 amino acids. DNA of the CDR3: TGTGCCAGCAGGATGAAACAGAACACTGAAGCTTTCTTT. Translated: CASRMKQNTEAFF.

The chain is built from TRBV3-1 (or the pseudogene TRBV3-2) and TRBJ2-1; D might be TRBD2 (5 bases). Trimming cost V 5 bases and J 2 bases, with 13 bases left between them. The CDR3 extends over 15 amino acids. Germline V gene data show CDR1 as LGHDT and CDR2 as YNNKEL (reference sequence). The DNA for the CDR3 is TGTGCCAGCAGCTTGCGGGCAGGAGCCTACAATGAGCAGTTCTTC. Its protein is CASSLRAGAYNEQFF.

The chain links TRBV19 to TRBJ1-1; 11 bases align to TRBD1. V shed 6 bases, J shed 8 bases, and the junction held 20 bases outside the gene matches. From germline, CDR1 is LNHDA and CDR2 SQIVND (reference sequence). This CDR3 spans 18 amino acids. CDR3 in amino acids: CASSSAGQGAFWSPEAFF. CDR3 DNA sequence: TGTGCCAGTAGCTCAGCCGGACAGGGGGCTTTTTGGTCACCCGAAGCTTTCTTT.

The gene calls are TRBV5-1 and TRBJ2-1; TRBD1 might be the D (6 bases). This CDR3 has 18 amino acids. The V gene's germline CDR1 is SGHRS and CDR2 YFSETQ. V lost 1 base and J 5 bases, leaving 22 bases between the germline ends. CDR3 in DNA: TGCGCCAGCAGCTTGCAACAGGGACAAGTCCGGGCGGACAATGAGCAGTTCTTC. This sequence encodes CASSLQQGQVRADNEQFF.

The chain has TRBV7-9 and TRBJ1-2; weak D call: TRBD1 (6 bases). The V end lost 2 bases, the J end lost 4 bases, and 8 bases lay between the germline ends. The CDR3 covers 13 residues. Germline-derived CDR1 and CDR2 are SEHNR and FQNEAQ (reference sequence). CDR3 sequence reads: CASSLRDTYGYTF. Written as DNA, the CDR3 is TGTGCCAGCAGCTTAAGGGACACCTATGGCTACACCTTC.

The chain combines TRBV28 with TRBJ1-5, with 8 bases aligning to TRBD1. CDR1 is MDHEN and CDR2 is SYDVKM in the germline V gene. Losses at the gene ends were 5 bases for V and 2 bases for J; bases not matched to a gene: 5. The CDR3 sequence is 15 residues long. The CDR3 loop is CASSTTGDGNQPQHF. DNA of the CDR3: TGTGCCAGCAGTACGACAGGGGACGGCAATCAGCCCCAGCATTTT.

This clone appeared once. The chain uses TRBV18 and TRBJ2-7, with a tentative D call TRBD1 (5 bases). This CDR3 spans 14 amino acids. Germline V CDR1 and CDR2: KGHSH, LQKENI. V shed 4 bases and J shed 3 bases, with 13 bases lying between them. The CDR3 bases are TGTGCCAGCTCACTTGCAGACAGCCGCTACGAGCAGTACTTC. The encoded protein is CASSLADSRYEQYF. Filled out from reference TRBV18 and TRBJ2-7, the complete variable domain reads NAGVMQNPRHLVRRRGQEARLRCSPMKGHSHVYWYRQLPEEGLKFMVYLQKENIIDESGMPKERFSAEFPKEGPSILRIQQVVRGDSAAYFCASSLADSRYEQYFGPGTRLTVT.

This chain's CDR3 is CATSRDAGYGYTF. CDR3 DNA: TGTGCCACCAGCAGAGATGCCGGCTATGGCTACACCTTC. V is TRBV15 and J is TRBJ1-2; D not resolved. V lost 0 bases, J lost 4 bases, and 6 bases lay in between. Germline lookup yields CDR1 LNHNV and CDR2 YYDKDF (reference sequence). This CDR3 is built from 13 residues.

This rearrangement joins TRBV4-3 to TRBJ2-2, with TRBD2 identical over 9 bases. V was clipped by 4 bases and J by 4 bases; unmatched bases: 4. Germline-derived CDR1 and CDR2 are LGHNA and YSLEER. The CDR3 sequence is 15 residues long. The CDR3 is CASSPSGGSTGELFF. The CDR3 DNA is TGCGCCAGCAGCCCAAGCGGGGGGTCCACCGGGGAGCTGTTTTTT.

This chain joins TRBV13 and TRBJ2-2, with D perhaps matching TRBD2 (6 bases). Deletions cut 5 bases from V and 7 bases from J, with 11 bases between. This CDR3 region has 13 residues. Per the germline V gene, CDR1 is PRHDT and CDR2 is FYEKMQ (reference sequence). CDR3 residues: CASSRRGSGELFF. In nucleotides, the CDR3 is TGTGCCAGCAGCCGGAGGGGTAGCGGGGAGCTGTTTTTT.

The V gene is TRBV5-6, the J gene TRBJ1-6; D is perhaps TRBD1 (5 bases). CDR3 size: 17 residues. Germline loops: CDR1 SGHDT, CDR2 YYEEEE. Deletions cut 2 bases from V and 0 bases from J, with 12 bases between. The CDR3 protein is CASSFRGRSSYNSPLHF. The CDR3 nucleotides are TGTGCCAGCAGCTTTAGGGGCAGGAGCTCCTATAATTCACCCCTCCACTTT.

The chain joins TRBV7-9 to TRBJ1-2; 8 nucleotides line up with TRBD1. With 4 bases clipped from V and 7 bases from J, the junction kept 11 bases outside the gene matches. Germline assignment: CDR1 SEHNR and CDR2 FQNEAQ (reference sequence). The CDR3 runs to 15 residues. The CDR3 nucleotides are TGTGCCAGCAGCTCCAGGGGGGGACAGGCCAGTGGCTACACCTTC. Translation gives CASSSRGGQASGYTF.

The chain joins TRBV6-1 to TRBJ1-4, with D possibly being TRBD1 (5 bases). V lost 0 bases and J 4 bases, leaving 9 bases between the germline ends. The V gene's germline CDR1 is MNHNS and CDR2 SASEGT. The CDR3 is made up of 15 amino acids. Here the CDR3 reads CASSEAAGLNEKLFF. The DNA for the CDR3 is TGTGCCAGCAGTGAAGCGGCAGGGCTTAATGAAAAACTGTTTTTT.

This clone was observed a handful of times. The chain has TRBV28 and TRBJ1-5; TRBD1 matches 7 bases. V was clipped by 3 bases and J by 3 bases; unmatched bases: 11. The CDR3 sequence is 17 residues long. Germline V gene lookup returns CDR1 MDHEN and CDR2 SYDVKM. CDR3 residues: CASSLGIAGQHNQPQHF. CDR3 bases: TGTGCCAGCAGTTTGGGTATTGCGGGACAGCACAATCAGCCCCAGCATTTT.

The chain employs TRBV6-5 and TRBJ2-2; D gene uncertain. CDR1 and CDR2 (germline): MNHEY, SVGAGI. The CDR3 spans 14 residues. The germline V and J ends were trimmed by 5 bases and 0 bases, with 7 bases remaining between them. The chain's CDR3 is CASSRPANTGELFF. CDR3 sequence (DNA): TGTGCCAGCAGTCGTCCCGCGAACACCGGGGAGCTGTTTTTT.

The CDR3 loop is CASSLAGTGYEQYF. CDR3 sequence (DNA): TGTGCCAGCAGCTTGGCCGGGACAGGTTACGAGCAGTACTTC. V and J are TRBV5-8 and TRBJ2-7; 8 bases agree with TRBD1. CDR3 size: 14 residues. Trimming at V came to 0 bases and at J to 4 bases, leaving 3 bases not matched to a gene. Germline assignment: CDR1 SGHTS and CDR2 YDEGEE.

The CDR3 DNA follows: TGTGCCACCCACGACAGGGGCGGTGGCTACACCTTC. It specifies CATHDRGGGYTF. The V gene is TRBV27, the J gene TRBJ1-2; 8 bases fit TRBD1. This CDR3 spans 12 amino acids. Germline V CDR1 and CDR2: MNHEY, SMNVEV (reference sequence). With 10 bases clipped from V and 7 bases from J, the junction kept 8 bases outside the gene matches.

The rearrangement links TRBV5-1 to TRBJ1-2; the match to TRBD1 covers 12 bases. The junction had 8 bases not matched to a gene; V was cut back by 3 bases and J by 8 bases. The CDR3 spans 15 residues. Germline V gene sequence: CDR1 SGHRS, CDR2 YFSETQ. The CDR3 loop reads CASSSPGQGAGGYTF. The DNA of the CDR3 is TGCGCCAGCAGCTCTCCGGGACAGGGGGCCGGGGGCTACACCTTC.

The V and J genes are TRBV5-1 and TRBJ2-2, with TRBD1 matching 7 bases. Germline CDR1 reads SGHRS; CDR2 reads YFSETQ. The CDR3 is 14 residues long. After removal of 4 bases from V and 7 bases from J, the junction contained 7 bases not matched to a gene. The CDR3 spells CASSRQGLGGELFF. CDR3 sequence (DNA): TGCGCCAGCAGCCGACAGGGATTGGGCGGGGAGCTGTTTTTT.